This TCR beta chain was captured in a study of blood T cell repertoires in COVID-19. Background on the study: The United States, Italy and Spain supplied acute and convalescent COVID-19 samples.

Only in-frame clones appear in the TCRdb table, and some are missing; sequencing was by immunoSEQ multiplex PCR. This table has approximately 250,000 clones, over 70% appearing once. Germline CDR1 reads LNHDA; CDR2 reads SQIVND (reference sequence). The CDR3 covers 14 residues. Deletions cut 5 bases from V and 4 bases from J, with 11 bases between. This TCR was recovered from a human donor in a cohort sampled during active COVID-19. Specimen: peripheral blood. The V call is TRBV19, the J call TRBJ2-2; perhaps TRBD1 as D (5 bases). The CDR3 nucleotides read TGTGCCAGTAGTCCCTGGGGCAGCACCGGGGAGCTGTTTTTT. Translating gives CASSPWGSTGELFF.